Listed below are T cell receptor beta chains from one sample, sequenced in a study of Ad26.COV2.S vaccination and SARS-CoV-2 variants. TCRdb's copy holds only in-frame clones and misses some; the assay was immunoSEQ multiplex PCR. The table records 350,000 to 500,000 clones, roughly 90% of them present only once. The sample was peripheral blood, taken in a trial of Ad26.COV2.S vaccine versus placebo. The receptors stem from a person aged 18-60 years who received the Ad26.COV2.S COVID-19 vaccine or a placebo. The CDR3 runs from the conserved cysteine through the conserved F or W. A D gene is named only where the DNA matches it firmly. For some rows the clone size is stated as once, few or many, or as a class when expanded; others skip it.

d_call j_call v_call clone_size cdr3_aa cdr3_nt
- TRBJ1-3 TRBV11-2 - CASSDARGGGNTIYF TGTGCCAGCAGCGACGCCCGAGGGGGTGGAAACACCATATATTTT
TRBD2 TRBJ2-3 TRBV5-1 - CASSSPPGLAGHF TGCGCCAGCAGCTCACCTCCGGGACTAGCGGGACATTTT
TRBD2 TRBJ2-7 TRBV7-3 - CASSSTGGSGYEQYF TGTGCCAGCAGCTCCACCGGCGGGAGCGGTTACGAGCAGTACTTC
- TRBJ1-5 TRBV30 - CAWRSGRNQPQHF TGTGCCTGGAGGAGCGGCCGCAATCAGCCCCAGCATTTT
- TRBJ1-4 TRBV9 - CASSEQGFNEKLFF TGTGCCAGCAGCGAACAGGGATTTAATGAAAAACTGTTTTTT
TRBD2 TRBJ2-3 TRBV19 - CASSIRTSGSTDTQYF TGTGCCAGTAGTATTCGGACTAGCGGGAGCACAGATACGCAGTATTTT
- TRBJ1-1 TRBV3-1/TRBV3-2 once CASSQAGELTEAFF TGTGCCAGCAGCCAAGCGGGGGAATTAACTGAAGCTTTCTTT
TRBD1 TRBJ2-7 TRBV24-1 - CATSDSSKTGTGGNYEQYF TGTGCCACCAGTGACTCCTCGAAAACCGGGACAGGGGGCAACTACGAGCAGTACTTC
TRBD1 TRBJ2-1 TRBV2 - CASSGTGGYNEQFF TGTGCCAGCAGCGGGACAGGGGGGTACAATGAGCAGTTCTTC
- TRBJ1-4 TRBV28 - CASTLPRGKLFF TGTGCCAGCACGCTACCACGAGGAAAACTGTTTTTT
- TRBJ2-7 TRBV4-3 - CASSQTFGQLSYEQYF TGCGCCAGCAGCCAAACCTTTGGACAGCTCTCCTACGAGCAGTACTTC
- TRBJ2-3 TRBV5-8 - CASSLSGRDTQYF TGTGCCAGCAGCTTGTCCGGTAGGGATACGCAGTATTTT
TRBD2 TRBJ2-7 TRBV4-3 - CASSRVLAGENGEQYF TGCGCCAGCAGCCGAGTCCTAGCGGGAGAAAATGGCGAGCAGTACTTC
TRBD1 TRBJ2-7 TRBV19 - CASSSTGTGVEQYF TGTGCCAGTAGTAGTACCGGGACAGGGGTCGAGCAGTACTTC
TRBD2 TRBJ2-1 TRBV4-1 - CASSQGEGGRGYNEQFF TGCGCCAGCAGCCAAGGAGAGGGAGGGAGAGGCTACAATGAGCAGTTCTTC
- TRBJ2-1 TRBV5-4 - CASSLDGRGSYNEQFF TGTGCCAGCAGCTTGGACGGGAGAGGGTCCTACAATGAGCAGTTCTTC
- TRBJ2-3 TRBV30 - CAWSLVGFGTDTQYF TGTGCCTGGAGTCTGGTGGGATTTGGGACAGATACGCAGTATTTT
- TRBJ2-2 TRBV5-4 - CASSMGGSGTGELFF TGTGCCAGCAGCATGGGGGGTTCGGGCACCGGGGAGCTGTTTTTT
- TRBJ2-7 TRBV21-1 - CASSRGLQGYEQYF TGTGCCAGCAGCAGAGGTTTACAGGGGTACGAGCAGTACTTC
- TRBJ2-6 TRBV7-6 - CASSLHSADGLGANVLTF TGTGCCAGCAGCTTACATTCGGCGGACGGCCTGGGGGCCAACGTCCTGACTTTC
- TRBJ2-7 TRBV4-3 - CASSQAGGTYEQYF TGCGCCAGCAGCCAAGCCGGCGGGACCTACGAGCAGTACTTC
- TRBJ1-5 TRBV12-5 few CASGLVVGNQPQHF TGTGCTAGTGGTTTGGTAGTCGGGAATCAGCCCCAGCATTTT
- TRBJ1-5 TRBV10-3 - CAISEGLEGGQPQHF TGTGCCATCAGTGAGGGCCTCGAAGGGGGTCAGCCCCAGCATTTT
TRBD2 TRBJ2-3 TRBV7-6 - CASSPRTSRGDTQYF TGTGCCAGCAGCCCCCGGACTAGCAGGGGAGATACGCAGTATTTT
- TRBJ2-7 TRBV29-1 - CSVLSGPYEQYF TGCAGCGTACTAAGCGGTCCATACGAGCAGTACTTC
- TRBJ1-2 TRBV5-6 - CASSSLGGGHGYTF TGTGCCAGCAGCTCCTTAGGAGGGGGACATGGCTACACCTTC
- TRBJ1-1 TRBV29-1 - CSVSRGTEAFF TGCAGCGTATCCAGGGGAACTGAAGCTTTCTTT